These 17 T cell receptor beta chains came from one sample sequenced in a study of OX40 agonist ivuxolimab in advanced cancers. The protocol was immunoSEQ multiplex PCR, while the TCRdb copy is restricted to in-frame clones and leaves out a portion. The data show about 92,000 clones, roughly 90% seen once. This specimen was CD4+ or CD8+ T cells sorted from blood, taken in a trial of the OX40 agonist ivuxolimab. These TCRs come from an adult with an advanced solid tumor such as melanoma, head and neck, liver or kidney cancer.

This chain links TRBV6-5 with TRBJ2-1; D assignment may be TRBD1 or TRBD2 (8 bases each). The CDR3 is 16 residues long. Germline V gene sequence: CDR1 MNHEY, CDR2 SVGAGI. V was shortened by 2 bases and J by 7 bases, with 18 bases between the two germline ends. The CDR3, as DNA: TGTGCCAGCAGTTACCTCCGTAGCGGGACAGGTAATGAGCAGTTCTTC. Its protein is CASSYLRSGTGNEQFF.

The rearrangement joins TRBV5-4 to TRBJ2-4, with 8 bases fitting TRBD1. Germline V CDR1 and CDR2: SGHNT, YYREEE (reference sequence). V was clipped by 2 bases and J by 2 bases; unmatched bases: 6. CDR3 size: 16 residues. The CDR3 DNA follows: TGTGCCAGCAGCTTAAATGGACAGGGTTCCAAAAACATTCAGTACTTC. This codes for CASSLNGQGSKNIQYF.

V gene TRBV6-5 combines with J gene TRBJ1-2; TRBD1 matches 7 bases. J lost 8 bases, V lost 5 bases, and 11 bases had no gene match. Germline CDR1 reads MNHEY; CDR2 reads SVGAGI. The CDR3 totals 14 residues. The CDR3 protein is CASSPSGTVGGYTF. The CDR3 DNA reads as TGTGCCAGCAGTCCATCCGGGACAGTGGGGGGCTACACCTTC.

The chain recombines TRBV6-1 with TRBJ2-7; tentative D call: TRBD1 (6 bases). The length of the CDR3 is 15 residues. Germline V gene data show CDR1 as MNHNS and CDR2 as SASEGT. With 8 bases removed from V and 4 bases from J, the gap between germline ends came to 21 bases. CDR3 residues: CASWPGQTNFYEQYF. Here the CDR3 DNA reads TGTGCCAGCTGGCCCGGACAGACTAATTTTTACGAGCAGTACTTC.

The chain recombines TRBV2 with TRBJ2-3, with 9 bases lining up with TRBD2. The CDR3 has 14 residues. The V and J ends lost 6 bases and 2 bases, in that order; junction bases with no gene match: 3. Germline V lookup: CDR1 SNHLY, CDR2 FYNNEI. The CDR3 protein is CASRLAGTTDTQYF. CDR3 nucleotides: TGTGCCAGCAGGCTAGCGGGGACCACAGATACGCAGTATTTT.

This sequence joins TRBV5-1 and TRBJ2-2, with TRBD2 as a possible D gene (5 bases). Per the germline V gene, CDR1 is SGHRS and CDR2 is YFSETQ. The CDR3 runs 16 residues. The V end lost 4 bases, the J end lost 1 base, and 14 bases lay between the germline ends. The CDR3 nucleotides read TGCGCCAGCAGCCCAGGACTGCCGAAGAACACCGGGGAGCTGTTTTTT. Translating gives CASSPGLPKNTGELFF. Full variable domain (outside the CDR3, taken from reference TRBV5-1 and TRBJ2-2): KAGVTQTPRYLIKTRGQQVTLSCSPISGHRSVSWYQQTPGQGLQFLFEYFSETQRNKGNFPGRFSGRQFSNSRSEMNVSTLELGDSALYLCASSPGLPKNTGELFFGEGSRLTVL.

The chain is built from TRBV7-3 and TRBJ2-1; possible D gene TRBD2, 5 bases. V lost 5 bases to trimming and J lost 4 bases, with 15 bases between them. The CDR3 length is 15 residues. Per the germline V gene, CDR1 is SGHTA and CDR2 is FQGTGA. The CDR3 spells CASSPDYMVYNEQFF. The DNA for the CDR3 is TGTGCCAGCAGCCCTGACTATATGGTTTACAATGAGCAGTTCTTC.

The rearrangement uses TRBV2 and TRBJ1-2; 8 nucleotides match TRBD1. V lost 6 bases and J lost 2; bases outside the gene matches: 5. CDR3 length: 14 residues. Per germline, CDR1 SNHLY and CDR2 FYNNEI. The CDR3 DNA reads as TGTGCCAGCAGCCGCCGACAGGGGAACTATGGCTACACCTTC. It translates to CASSRRQGNYGYTF.

This clone was detected only once. This chain joins TRBV10-3 and TRBJ2-7, with 8 bases matching TRBD1. Germline V gives CDR1 ENHRY, CDR2 SYGVKD. The CDR3 totals 15 residues. V gave up 10 bases and J gave up 1 base; unmatched junction bases: 12. CDR3 loop: CATGTSTGVSYEQYF. CDR3 coding DNA: TGTGCCACCGGAACATCGACAGGGGTGTCCTACGAGCAGTACTTC.

The chain has TRBV5-1 and TRBJ2-7; D may be TRBD1 (6 bases). Germline-derived CDR1 and CDR2 are SGHRS and YFSETQ. Trimming removed 3 bases from V and 3 bases from J, with 13 bases in between. CDR3 length: 14 residues. DNA of the CDR3: TGCGCCAGCAGCTCTAGGACAGCCAGCTACGAGCAGTACTTC. This sequence encodes CASSSRTASYEQYF.

The chain links TRBV28 to TRBJ2-7; TRBD1 is a possible D gene (6 bases). Germline V CDR1 and CDR2: MDHEN, SYDVKM. There are 14 residues in the CDR3. V was clipped by 5 bases and J by 2 bases, with 13 bases between them. The CDR3 is CASSNQQGPYEQYF. The CDR3 DNA follows: TGTGCCAGCAGTAATCAACAGGGACCCTACGAGCAGTACTTC.

This clone came up once. The chain carries TRBV28 and TRBJ2-4, with D perhaps assigned TRBD1 or TRBD2 (5 bases each). Trimming removed 6 bases at V and 4 bases at J, with 7 bases between. Looked up from germline, CDR1 is MDHEN and CDR2 is SYDVKM. The CDR3 is 12 amino acids. This CDR3 reads CASSEGKNIQYF. CDR3 nucleotides: TGTGCCAGCAGCGAGGGGAAAAACATTCAGTACTTC.

The chain recombines TRBV5-6 with TRBJ2-4, with 10 bases fitting TRBD1. Per the germline V gene, CDR1 is SGHDT and CDR2 is YYEEEE. There are 17 residues in the CDR3. With 3 bases clipped from V and 0 bases from J, the junction kept 6 bases outside the gene matches. The CDR3 nucleotides read TGTGCCAGCAGCTACGGGACAGGGGTACCAGCCAAAAACATTCAGTACTTC. It translates to CASSYGTGVPAKNIQYF. Together with reference TRBV5-6 and TRBJ2-4, the CDR3 gives the full variable domain: DAGVTQSPTHLIKTRGQQVTLRCSPKSGHDTVSWYQQALGQGPQFIFQYYEEEERQRGNFPDRFSGHQFPNYSSELNVNALLLGDSALYLCASSYGTGVPAKNIQYFGAGTRLSVL.

The chain is built from TRBV30 and TRBJ2-5; D ambiguous. Trimming removed 5 bases from V and 4 bases from J, with 17 bases in between. The CDR3 is 14 residues long. Germline CDR1 reads GTSNPN; CDR2 reads SVGIG (reference sequence). CDR3 sequence: CAWSKTRPGETQYF. The CDR3 DNA is TGTGCCTGGTCGAAAACTCGGCCAGGAGAGACCCAGTACTTC.

The chain's CDR3 is CASSSHRVGINTGELFF. The CDR3 nucleotides are TGTGCCAGCAGCTCTCACAGGGTAGGGATCAACACCGGGGAGCTGTTTTTT. The rearrangement uses TRBV11-2 and TRBJ2-2; tentatively, D is TRBD1 (6 bases). V was pared by 4 bases and J by 2 bases, with 17 bases between. The CDR3 length is 17 residues. CDR1 SGHAT and CDR2 FQNNGV come from the germline V gene.

Turning to this clone: The sample contains more than one DNA sequence encoding this CDR3. This sequence joins TRBV28 and TRBJ2-7, with 7 bases fitting TRBD1. The CDR3 runs 13 residues. Germline loops: CDR1 MDHEN, CDR2 SYDVKM. The V gene end was trimmed by 3 bases and the J gene end by 3 bases; junction bases not matched to a gene: 2. The CDR3 DNA reads TGTGCCAGCAGTTTTGCAGGGGGCTACGAGCAGTACTTC. Amino acids: CASSFAGGYEQYF.

This rearrangement joins TRBV29-1 to TRBJ2-1; 7 positions match TRBD1. The CDR3 spans 12 residues. From germline, CDR1 is SQVTM and CDR2 ANQGSEA. V was clipped by 2 bases and J by 7 bases; unmatched bases: 2. CDR3 DNA: TGCAGCGTTGAACCCAGGGGGAATGAGCAGTTCTTC. Encoded protein: CSVEPRGNEQFF.